The clone carrying this T cell receptor (beta chain) was recorded once. This specimen belongs to a study of blood T cell repertoires in COVID-19. Study details: Sources were T cells, B-cell-depleted T cells, or PBMCs; the material itself was cDNA or gDNA.

The assay was immunoSEQ multiplex PCR, and TCRdb's table has in-frame clones only and misses some. Among some 150,000 clones listed, approximately 80% were seen once. The CDR3 runs to 15 residues. Per germline, CDR1 KGHSH and CDR2 LQKENI. After removal of 6 bases from V and 4 bases from J, the junction contained 3 bases not matched to a gene. The rearrangement joins TRBV18 to TRBJ2-2; 12 positions match TRBD1. The TCR originated in a man in his 60s with active or convalescent COVID-19. Sequenced sample: peripheral blood. The CDR3 DNA reads as TGTGCCAGCTCCCAGGGACAGGGGGCCACCGGGGAGCTGTTTTTT. Its protein product is CASSQGQGATGELFF.